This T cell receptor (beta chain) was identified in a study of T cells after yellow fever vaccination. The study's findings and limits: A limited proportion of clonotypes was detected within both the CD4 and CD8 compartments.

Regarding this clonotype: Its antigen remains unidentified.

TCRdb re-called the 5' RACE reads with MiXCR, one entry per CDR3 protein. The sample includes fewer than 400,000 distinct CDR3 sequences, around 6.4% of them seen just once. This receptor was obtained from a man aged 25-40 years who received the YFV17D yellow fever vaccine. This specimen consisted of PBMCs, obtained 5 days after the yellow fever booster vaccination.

CDR3 sequence reads: CASRDSTGNYGYTF. DNA of the CDR3: TGTGCCAGCAGGGACTCCACAGGGAACTATGGCTACACCTTC. V and J are TRBV28 and TRBJ1-2; a weak D match, TRBD1 (6 bases). Germline V gives CDR1 MDHEN, CDR2 SYDVKM. The CDR3 sequence is 14 residues long. The V and J ends lost 6 bases and 2 bases respectively, with 13 bases between them.